This T cell receptor (beta chain) was sequenced for a study of T-cell reconstitution after alpha-beta-depleted transplantation in children. Preparing the TCRbeta library involved the use of unique molecular identifiers. TCRdb passed the PCR reads through MiXCR, listing each CDR3 protein once. The sample has approximately 800,000 distinct CDR3 sequences, 15% to 20% seen once. Germline lookup yields CDR1 SGHTA and CDR2 FQGTGA. This CDR3 region has 16 residues. Trimming removed 5 bases from V and 3 bases from J; junction bases left unmatched: 6. This clonotype was seen at least ten times. This clonotype was obtained from a male patient younger than 18 who had a stem cell transplant for acute lymphoblastic leukemia, so the T cells may come from the graft donor. The sample was PBMCs, mostly from graft donor cells, taken 360 days after TCRalphabeta/CD19-depleted stem cell transplant. This rearrangement joins TRBV7-3 to TRBJ2-1, with TRBD2 matching over 11 bases. DNA for the CDR3: TGTGCCAGCAGCCTCCGACTAGCGGGAATCTACAATGAGCAGTTCTTC. Protein sequence: CASSLRLAGIYNEQFF.